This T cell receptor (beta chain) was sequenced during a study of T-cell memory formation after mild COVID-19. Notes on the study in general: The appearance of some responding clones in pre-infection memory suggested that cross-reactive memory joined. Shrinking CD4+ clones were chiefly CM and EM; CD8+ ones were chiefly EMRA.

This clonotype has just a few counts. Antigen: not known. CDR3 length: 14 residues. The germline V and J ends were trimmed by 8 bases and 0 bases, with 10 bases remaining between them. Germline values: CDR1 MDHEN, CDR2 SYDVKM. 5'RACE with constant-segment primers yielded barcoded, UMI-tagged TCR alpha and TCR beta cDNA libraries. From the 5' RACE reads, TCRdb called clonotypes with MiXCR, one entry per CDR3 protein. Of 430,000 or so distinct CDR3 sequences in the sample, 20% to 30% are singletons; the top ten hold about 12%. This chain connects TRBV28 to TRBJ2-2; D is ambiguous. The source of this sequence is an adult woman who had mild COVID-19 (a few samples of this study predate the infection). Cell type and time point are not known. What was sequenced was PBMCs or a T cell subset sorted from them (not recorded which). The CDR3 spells CASADLPNTGELFF. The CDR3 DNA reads TGTGCCAGCGCTGACCTACCGAACACCGGGGAGCTGTTTTTT.